Below, one T cell receptor (beta chain) is given with its context. This record comes from a study of human T cells and chemical hapten exposure. TCRdb reanalysed the RACE reads using MiXCR and keeps one entry per CDR3 protein. The data show approximately 180,000 distinct CDR3 sequences, with nearly 30% seen just once and roughly 3% held by the top ten. V lost 10 bases, J lost 5 bases, and 12 bases lay in between. This CDR3 is built from 11 residues. The germline V gene has CDR1 ENHRY and CDR2 SYGVKD. As for time point: pre-sensitization, week 0. Treatment given: therapeutic diphenylcyclopropenone sensitization with weekly scalp DPC.

The chain is built from TRBV10-3 and TRBJ2-7, with D possibly TRBD1 on 5 matching bases. The clonotype originates from a woman in her twenties or thirties with alopecia areata. Some clones in this sample may be carry-over from other donors' samples. The source was whole blood, collected in connection with sensitization to the hapten diphenylcyclopropenone (DPC). CDR3 protein: CATRQGNEQYF. For the CDR3, the DNA is TGTGCCACGCGGCAGGGTAACGAGCAGTACTTC.